A selection of T cell receptor beta chains follows, all from one sample in a study of T cell responses to AZD1222 COVID-19 vaccine. Sequencing used immunoSEQ multiplex PCR; TCRdb keeps in-frame clones, though not all of them. The sample includes under 95,000 clones, around 91% of them seen just once. The source material was peripheral blood, sampled on day 0 of AZD1222 vaccination. These receptors all stem from an adult in good health. Both conserved end residues are part of each CDR3. A D gene is named only where the DNA matches it firmly. Size is stated for part of the rows, as once, few or many counts, or as a class when the clone is expanded.

D gene	J gene	clone size	V gene	CDR3 protein	CDR3 DNA
.	TRBJ2-5	.	TRBV5-5	CATTHVGGSETQYF	TGTGCCACCACCCACGTTGGGGGGTCGGAGACCCAGTACTTC
TRBD2	TRBJ2-5	.	TRBV2	CASSGGGAETQYF	TGTGCCAGCAGCGGCGGGGGGGCAGAGACCCAGTACTTC
.	TRBJ1-1	.	TRBV7-6	CASSPRGTPNTEAFF	TGTGCCAGCAGCCCACGGGGGACACCCAACACTGAAGCTTTCTTT
TRBD1	TRBJ1-3	.	TRBV6-6	CASRETGGKNTIYF	TGTGCCAGCAGAGAGACAGGGGGGAAAAACACCATATATTTT
.	TRBJ2-7	.	TRBV19	CASSIKGEGRGNEQYF	TGTGCCAGTAGTATAAAAGGAGAGGGCAGGGGTAACGAGCAGTACTTC
TRBD1	TRBJ2-7	.	TRBV2	CASKYGQGTYEQYF	TGTGCCAGCAAATATGGACAGGGCACCTACGAGCAGTACTTC
.	TRBJ2-3	.	TRBV4-3	CASSQVLAGSLTDTQYF	TGCGCCAGCAGCCAAGTATTGGCAGGATCCCTCACAGATACGCAGTATTTT
.	TRBJ1-4	.	TRBV2	CASSGVGEKLFF	TGTGCCAGCAGTGGGGTAGGGGAAAAACTGTTTTTT
TRBD1	TRBJ1-1	many	TRBV6-2/TRBV6-3	CASSYSDRAEAFF	TGTGCCAGCAGTTACTCGGACAGGGCTGAAGCTTTCTTT
.	TRBJ1-1	.	TRBV27	CASSSPSGVNTEAFF	TGTGCCAGCAGTTCGCCGAGTGGGGTGAACACTGAAGCTTTCTTT
.	TRBJ1-1	.	TRBV18	CASSADRNTEAFF	TGTGCCAGCTCAGCAGACAGGAACACTGAAGCTTTCTTT
TRBD1	TRBJ1-5	medium-sized	TRBV19	CASKTRQGRKENQPQHF	TGTGCCAGCAAAACAAGACAGGGGAGAAAGGAGAATCAGCCCCAGCATTTT
TRBD1	TRBJ2-5	.	TRBV19	CASSRGQGEETQYF	TGTGCCAGTAGTAGGGGACAGGGGGAAGAGACCCAGTACTTC
.	TRBJ1-6	.	TRBV3-1/TRBV3-2	CASSQDSGMGGSPLHF	TGTGCCAGCAGCCAAGACTCAGGGATGGGCGGTTCACCCCTCCACTTT
TRBD2	TRBJ2-1	.	TRBV9	CASSVDLRRGGNEQFF	TGTGCCAGCAGCGTCGACCTGAGGCGGGGGGGTAATGAGCAGTTCTTC
TRBD2	TRBJ2-7	.	TRBV6-6	CASSYPSRSGGGEQYF	TGTGCCAGCAGTTACCCGTCCAGGAGCGGGGGTGGGGAGCAGTACTTC
.	TRBJ1-1	.	TRBV3-1/TRBV3-2	CASSQAPIGTGPNTEAFF	TGTGCCAGCAGCCAAGCTCCTATAGGTACGGGGCCGAACACTGAAGCTTTCTTT
.	TRBJ2-7	.	TRBV29-1	CSGLLGWPHYEQYF	TGCAGCGGCCTCTTGGGGTGGCCACACTACGAGCAGTACTTC
.	TRBJ1-5	.	TRBV27	CASSLRGGRPQHF	TGTGCCAGCAGTTTAAGGGGGGGTAGGCCCCAGCATTTT
.	TRBJ1-5	.	TRBV12-3/TRBV12-4	CASSLEGLPQHF	TGTGCCAGCAGTTTAGAAGGTCTGCCCCAGCATTTT
.	TRBJ1-2	.	TRBV29-1	CSVHGGGDYGYTF	TGCAGCGTTCATGGCGGGGGCGACTATGGCTACACCTTC
TRBD1	TRBJ1-5	.	TRBV19	CASSSSLAQGAQHF	TGTGCCAGTAGTTCCAGTTTAGCCCAGGGGGCCCAGCATTTT
.	TRBJ2-7	once	TRBV2	CAQGTGLGKTGGTEWINEQYF	TGTGCTCAAGGCACTGGGTTAGGCAAAACGGGCGGGACTGAATGGATTAACGAGCAGTACTTC
.	TRBJ1-4	.	TRBV7-9	CASSPVSDFEKLFF	TGTGCCAGCAGCCCCGTGTCGGATTTTGAAAAACTGTTTTTT
TRBD2	TRBJ2-5	medium-sized	TRBV7-7	CASSLSASGDFQETQYF	TGTGCTAGCAGCTTATCTGCTAGCGGGGACTTTCAAGAGACCCAGTACTTC
TRBD2	TRBJ2-1	.	TRBV6-4	CASSLLAGDNEQFF	TGTGCCAGCAGTTTACTAGCGGGGGACAATGAGCAGTTCTTC
.	TRBJ1-1	.	TRBV6-5	CATLGGGGGLF	TGTGCCACCCTGGGGGGGGGTGGAGGTCTCTTT
TRBD1	TRBJ1-1	.	TRBV6-2/TRBV6-3	CASSDGTGGAGSTEAFF	TGTGCCAGCAGCGATGGGACAGGGGGCGCGGGGAGCACTGAAGCTTTCTTT
TRBD1	TRBJ1-1	.	TRBV6-5	CASSPLDRGTEAFF	TGTGCCAGCAGTCCACTCGACAGGGGAACTGAAGCTTTCTTT